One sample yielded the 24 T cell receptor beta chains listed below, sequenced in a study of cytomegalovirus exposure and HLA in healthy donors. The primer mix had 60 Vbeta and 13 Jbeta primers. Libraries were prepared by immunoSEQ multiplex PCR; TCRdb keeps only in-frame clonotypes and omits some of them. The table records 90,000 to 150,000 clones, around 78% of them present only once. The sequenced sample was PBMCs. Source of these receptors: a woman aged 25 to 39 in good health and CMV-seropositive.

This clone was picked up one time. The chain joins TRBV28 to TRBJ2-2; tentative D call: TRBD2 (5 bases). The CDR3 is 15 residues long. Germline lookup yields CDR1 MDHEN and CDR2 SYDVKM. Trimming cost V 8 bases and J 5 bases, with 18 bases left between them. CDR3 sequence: CASEGPPPGTGELFF. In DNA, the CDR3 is TGTGCCAGCGAGGGTCCCCCTCCGGGGACCGGGGAGCTGTTTTTT.

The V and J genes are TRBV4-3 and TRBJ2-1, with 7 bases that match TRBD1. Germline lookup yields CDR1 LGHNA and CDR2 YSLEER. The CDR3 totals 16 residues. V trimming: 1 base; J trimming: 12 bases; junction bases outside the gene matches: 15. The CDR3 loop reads CASSQVKGAVNLGQFF. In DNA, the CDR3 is TGCGCCAGCAGCCAAGTCAAGGGGGCTGTAAATTTGGGGCAGTTCTTC.

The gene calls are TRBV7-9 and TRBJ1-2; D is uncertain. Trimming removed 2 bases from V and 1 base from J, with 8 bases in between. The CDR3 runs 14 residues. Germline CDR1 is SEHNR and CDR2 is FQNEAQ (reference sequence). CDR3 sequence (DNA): TGTGCCAGCAGCTTAAGTGCGGTTAACTATGGCTACACCTTC. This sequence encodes CASSLSAVNYGYTF. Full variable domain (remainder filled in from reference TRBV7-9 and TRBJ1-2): DTGVSQNPRHKITKRGQNVTFRCDPISEHNRLYWYRQTLGQGPEFLTYFQNEAQLEKSRLLSDRFSAERPKGSFSTLEIQRTEQGDSAMYLCASSLSAVNYGYTFGSGTRLTVV.

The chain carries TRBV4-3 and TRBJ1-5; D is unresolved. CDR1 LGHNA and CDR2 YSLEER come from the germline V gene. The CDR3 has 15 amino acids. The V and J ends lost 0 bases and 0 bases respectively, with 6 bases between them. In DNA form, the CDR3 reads TGCGCCAGCAGCCAAGACCCCCTTAGCAATCAGCCCCAGCATTTT. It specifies CASSQDPLSNQPQHF.

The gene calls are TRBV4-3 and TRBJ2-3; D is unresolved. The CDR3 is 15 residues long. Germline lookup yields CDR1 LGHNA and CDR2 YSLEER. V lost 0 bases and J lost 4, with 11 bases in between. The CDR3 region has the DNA TGCGCCAGCAGCCAAGATGGGCCACCCGCAGATACGCAGTATTTT. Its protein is CASSQDGPPADTQYF.

In DNA, the CDR3 is TGTGCCAGCAGCCAAGATGGACAGGGGTATTCACCCCTCCACTTT. Amino acids: CASSQDGQGYSPLHF. The chain couples TRBV4-2 to TRBJ1-6; TRBD1 aligns across 9 bases. The CDR3 is 15 amino acids. V trimming: 0 bases; J trimming: 8 bases; junction bases outside the gene matches: 2. Germline V gene sequence: CDR1 LGHNA, CDR2 YNFKEQ.

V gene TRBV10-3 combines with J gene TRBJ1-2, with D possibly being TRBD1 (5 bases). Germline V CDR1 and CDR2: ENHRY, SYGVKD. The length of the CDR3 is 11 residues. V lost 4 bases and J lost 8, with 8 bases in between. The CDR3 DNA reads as TGTGCCATCAGTGTAGGGGTCGGCTACACCTTC. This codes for CAISVGVGYTF.

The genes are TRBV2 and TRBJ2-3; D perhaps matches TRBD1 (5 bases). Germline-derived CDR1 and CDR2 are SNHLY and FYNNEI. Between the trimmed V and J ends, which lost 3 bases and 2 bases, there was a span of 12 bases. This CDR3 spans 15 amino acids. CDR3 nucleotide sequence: TGTGCCAGCAGTGATAGCCAGGGTCACACAGATACGCAGTATTTT. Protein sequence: CASSDSQGHTDTQYF.

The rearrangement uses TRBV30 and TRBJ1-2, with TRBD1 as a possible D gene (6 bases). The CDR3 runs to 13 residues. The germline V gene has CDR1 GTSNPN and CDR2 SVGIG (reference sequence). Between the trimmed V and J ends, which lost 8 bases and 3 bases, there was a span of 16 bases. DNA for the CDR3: TGTGCCGTGCTCAGACCAGGGGACTATGGCTACACCTTC. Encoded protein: CAVLRPGDYGYTF. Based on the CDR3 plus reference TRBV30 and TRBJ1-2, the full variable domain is SQTIHQWPATLVQPVGSPLSLECTVEGTSNPNLYWYRQAAGRGLQLLFYSVGIGQISSEVPQNLSASRPQDRQFILSSKKLLLSDSGFYLCAVLRPGDYGYTFGSGTRLTVV.

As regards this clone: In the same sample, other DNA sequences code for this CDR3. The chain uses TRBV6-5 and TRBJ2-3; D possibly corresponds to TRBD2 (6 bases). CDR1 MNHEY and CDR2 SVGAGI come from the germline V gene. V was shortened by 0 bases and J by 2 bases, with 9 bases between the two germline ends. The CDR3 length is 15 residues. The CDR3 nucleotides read TGTGCCAGCAGTTACTCCGGGGGATCCACAGATACGCAGTATTTT. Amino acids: CASSYSGGSTDTQYF.

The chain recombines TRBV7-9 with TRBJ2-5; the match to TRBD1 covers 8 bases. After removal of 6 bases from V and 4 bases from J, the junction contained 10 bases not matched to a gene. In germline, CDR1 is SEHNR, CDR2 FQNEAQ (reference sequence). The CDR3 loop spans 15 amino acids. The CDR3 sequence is CASSKTGTGIETQYF. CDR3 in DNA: TGTGCCAGCAGTAAAACCGGGACAGGCATAGAGACCCAGTACTTC.

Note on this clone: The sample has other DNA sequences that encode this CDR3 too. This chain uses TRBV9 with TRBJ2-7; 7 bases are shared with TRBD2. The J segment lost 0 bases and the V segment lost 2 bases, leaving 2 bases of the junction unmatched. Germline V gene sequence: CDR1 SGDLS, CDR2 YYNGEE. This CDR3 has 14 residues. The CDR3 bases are TGTGCCAGCAGCGTCGGGACTAACTCCTACGAGCAGTACTTC. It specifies CASSVGTNSYEQYF.

CDR3: CASSFKRGGLATNEKLFF. The CDR3 DNA sequence: TGTGCCAGCAGCTTCAAACGCGGGGGCCTTGCAACTAATGAAAAACTGTTTTTT. This chain uses TRBV5-4 with TRBJ1-4, with D maybe TRBD1 (6 bases). V was cut by 2 bases and J by 0 bases, with 17 bases left in between. Germline-derived CDR1 and CDR2 are SGHNT and YYREEE (reference sequence). The CDR3 length is 18 residues. Full variable domain (missing parts from reference TRBV5-4 and TRBJ1-4): ETGVTQSPTHLIKTRGQQVTLRCSSQSGHNTVSWYQQALGQGPQFIFQYYREEENGRGNFPPRFSGLQFPNYSSELNVNALELDDSALYLCASSFKRGGLATNEKLFFGSGTQLSVL.

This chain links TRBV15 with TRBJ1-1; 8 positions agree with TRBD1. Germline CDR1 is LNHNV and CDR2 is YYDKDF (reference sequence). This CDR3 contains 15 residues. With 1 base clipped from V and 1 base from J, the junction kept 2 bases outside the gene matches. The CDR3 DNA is TGTGCCACCAGCAGAGGCGGACAGGGGAACACTGAAGCTTTCTTT. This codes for CATSRGGQGNTEAFF.

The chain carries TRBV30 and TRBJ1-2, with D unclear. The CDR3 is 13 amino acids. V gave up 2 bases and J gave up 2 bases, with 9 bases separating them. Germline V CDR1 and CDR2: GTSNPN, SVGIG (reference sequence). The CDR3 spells CAWSTAANYGYTF. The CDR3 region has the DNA TGTGCCTGGAGTACAGCAGCAAACTATGGCTACACCTTC.

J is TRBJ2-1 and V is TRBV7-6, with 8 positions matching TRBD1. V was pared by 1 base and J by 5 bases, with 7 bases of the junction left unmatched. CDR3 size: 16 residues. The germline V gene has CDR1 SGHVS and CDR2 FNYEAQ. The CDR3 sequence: CASSLVADRGNNEQFF. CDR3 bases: TGTGCCAGCAGCTTAGTGGCCGACAGGGGAAACAATGAGCAGTTCTTC. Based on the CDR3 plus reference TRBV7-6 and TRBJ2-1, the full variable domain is GAGVSQSPRYKVTKRGQDVALRCDPISGHVSLYWYRQALGQGPEFLTYFNYEAQQDKSGLPNDRFSAERPEGSISTLTIQRTEQRDSAMYRCASSLVADRGNNEQFFGPGTRLTVL.

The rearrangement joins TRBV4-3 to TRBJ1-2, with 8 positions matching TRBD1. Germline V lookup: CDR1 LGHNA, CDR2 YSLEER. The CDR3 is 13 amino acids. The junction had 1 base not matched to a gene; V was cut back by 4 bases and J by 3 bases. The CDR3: CASSPGGYYGYTF. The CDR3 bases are TGCGCCAGCAGCCCAGGGGGCTACTATGGCTACACCTTC.

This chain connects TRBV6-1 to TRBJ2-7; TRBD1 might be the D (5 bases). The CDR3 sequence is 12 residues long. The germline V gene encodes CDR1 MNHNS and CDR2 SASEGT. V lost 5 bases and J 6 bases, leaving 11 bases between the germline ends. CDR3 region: CASSPTGLEQYF. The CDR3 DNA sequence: TGTGCCAGCAGTCCTACAGGCCTCGAGCAGTACTTC.

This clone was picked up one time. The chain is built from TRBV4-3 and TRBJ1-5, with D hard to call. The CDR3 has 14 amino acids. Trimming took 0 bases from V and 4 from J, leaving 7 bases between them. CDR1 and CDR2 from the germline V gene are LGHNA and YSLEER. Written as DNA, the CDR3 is TGCGCCAGCAGCCAAGATTGGAGTAATCAGCCCCAGCATTTT. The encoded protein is CASSQDWSNQPQHF.

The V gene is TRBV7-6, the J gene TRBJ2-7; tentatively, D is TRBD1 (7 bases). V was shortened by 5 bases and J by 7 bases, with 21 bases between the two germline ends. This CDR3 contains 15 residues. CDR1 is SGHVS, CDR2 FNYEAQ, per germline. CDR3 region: CASSTGGDSTSEQYF. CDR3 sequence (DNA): TGTGCCAGCAGCACAGGAGGGGACAGTACGAGTGAGCAGTACTTC.

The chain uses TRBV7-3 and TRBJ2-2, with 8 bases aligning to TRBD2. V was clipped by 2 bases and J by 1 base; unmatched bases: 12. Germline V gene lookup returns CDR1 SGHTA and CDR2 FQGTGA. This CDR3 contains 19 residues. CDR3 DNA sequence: TGTGCCAGCAGCTTAGATCCCTTACTAGCGGTGGAGAACACCGGGGAGCTGTTTTTT. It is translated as CASSLDPLLAVENTGELFF. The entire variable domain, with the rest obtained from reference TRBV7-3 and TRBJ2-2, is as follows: GAGVSQTPSNKVTEKGKYVELRCDPISGHTALYWYRQSLGQGPEFLIYFQGTGAADDSGLPNDRFFAVRPEGSVSTLKIQRTERGDSAVYLCASSLDPLLAVENTGELFFGEGSRLTVL.

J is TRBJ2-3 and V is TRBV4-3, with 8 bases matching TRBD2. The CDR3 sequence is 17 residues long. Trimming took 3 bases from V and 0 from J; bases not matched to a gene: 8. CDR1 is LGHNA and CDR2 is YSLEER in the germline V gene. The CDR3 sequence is CASSHKPSGGSTDTQYF. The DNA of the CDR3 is TGCGCCAGCAGCCACAAGCCCAGCGGGGGCAGCACAGATACGCAGTATTTT.

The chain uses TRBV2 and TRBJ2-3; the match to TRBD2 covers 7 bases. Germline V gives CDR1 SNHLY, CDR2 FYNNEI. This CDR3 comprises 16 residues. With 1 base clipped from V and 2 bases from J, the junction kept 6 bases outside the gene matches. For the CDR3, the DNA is TGTGCCAGCAGTGAAGGGTCCGGGACTAACACAGATACGCAGTATTTT. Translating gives CASSEGSGTNTDTQYF.

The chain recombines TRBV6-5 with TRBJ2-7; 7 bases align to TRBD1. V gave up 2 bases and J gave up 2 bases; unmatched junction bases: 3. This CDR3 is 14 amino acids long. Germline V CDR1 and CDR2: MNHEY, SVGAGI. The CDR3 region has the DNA TGTGCCAGCAGTTACAGGGGACAGACCTACGAGCAGTACTTC. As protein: CASSYRGQTYEQYF.